The subject of this entry is one T cell receptor beta chain. Its specificity is unknown. V lost 2 bases, J lost 12 bases, and 18 bases lay in between. The germline gives CDR1 SGDLS, CDR2 YYNGEE. This CDR3 spans 14 amino acids. Time point described: newly diagnosed GD, antithyroid drugs for less than 3 months. PBMC RNA was the source of the TCR library. According to the study, TCR beta libraries were built with iRepertoire HTBI primers and CDR3-region Arm-PCR. TCRdb passed the multiplex PCR reads through MiXCR, listing each CDR3 protein once. The profile shows over 400,000 distinct CDR3 sequences, 14% of them singletons. These data belong to a study of regulatory T cells in long-lasting Graves disease. Study-level points and caveats: Persistent patients shared more public clonotypes (roughly 2,500) than new patients (approximately 1,000).

In addition, the sample was reused for a study of T cells in Graves' hyperthyroidism and ophthalmopathy. That study adds: Diagnostic assessment was based on clinical symptoms, serum thyroxine and TRAb, thyroid ultrasound and orbital computed tomography.

This specimen consisted of peripheral blood mononuclear cells (PBMCs), obtained at new diagnosis, from a patient treated with antithyroid drugs. The chain has TRBV9 and TRBJ2-1; possibly TRBD2 for D (7 bases). The receptor's source is a woman in her forties or fifties with Graves disease. For the CDR3, the DNA is TGTGCCAGCAGCGTTGACTGGGGGGGGGGGCGGCAGTTCTTC. Translating gives CASSVDWGGGRQFF.